The clone carrying this TCR beta chain was found a few times. Time point noted: persistent/refractory GD, antithyroid drugs over 5 years with positive TRAb. The TCR library was made from RNA extracted from PBMCs. Arm-PCR of CDR3 regions with iRepertoire HTBI primers generated TCR beta libraries. TCRdb passed the multiplex PCR reads through MiXCR, listing each CDR3 protein once. The sample has 650,000 to 850,000 distinct CDR3 sequences, around 30% seen once; the top ten hold roughly 40%. This sample was included in a study of regulatory T cells in long-lasting Graves disease. The overall study: Positivity for TSH receptor antibodies plus over 5 years of antithyroid drugs meant persistent Graves' disease.

Trimming took off 6 bases at V and 7 bases at J, with 13 bases between the two ends. Germline assignment: CDR1 SNHLY and CDR2 FYNNEI. The CDR3 has 13 residues. This chain connects TRBV2 to TRBJ1-5; perhaps TRBD1 as D (6 bases). The TCR comes from a female donor with Graves disease. This specimen consisted of peripheral blood mononuclear cells (PBMCs), obtained when the disease was refractory, from a patient treated with antithyroid drugs. CDR3: CASSLQGAQPQHF. CDR3 sequence (DNA): TGTGCCAGCAGCTTACAGGGCGCACAGCCCCAGCATTTT.